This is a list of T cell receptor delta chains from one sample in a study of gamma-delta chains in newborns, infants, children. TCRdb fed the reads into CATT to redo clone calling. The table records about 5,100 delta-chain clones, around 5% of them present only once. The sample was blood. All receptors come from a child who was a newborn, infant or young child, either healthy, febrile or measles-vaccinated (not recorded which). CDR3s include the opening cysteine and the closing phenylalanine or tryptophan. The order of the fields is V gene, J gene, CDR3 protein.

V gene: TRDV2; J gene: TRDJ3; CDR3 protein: CACDTVGDTRSWDTRQMFF
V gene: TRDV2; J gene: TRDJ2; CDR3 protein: CACDILGDTLTAQLFF
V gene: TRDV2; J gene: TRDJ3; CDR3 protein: CACDAILGDMSSWDTRQMFF
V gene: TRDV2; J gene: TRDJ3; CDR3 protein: CACDTLLGDSGSWDTRQMFF
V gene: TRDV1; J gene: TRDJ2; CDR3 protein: CALGDWGAALTAQLFF
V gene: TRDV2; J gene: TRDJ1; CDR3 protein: CACDVLGIRGTDKLIF
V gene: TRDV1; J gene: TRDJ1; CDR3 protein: CALGDYVPGGSTDKLIF
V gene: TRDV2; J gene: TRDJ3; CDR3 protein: CACDNWGSWDTRQMFF
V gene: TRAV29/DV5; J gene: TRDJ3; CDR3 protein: CAASTRGTGWSSWDTRQMFF
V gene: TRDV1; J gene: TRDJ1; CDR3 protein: CALGEGSLGDTGLIF
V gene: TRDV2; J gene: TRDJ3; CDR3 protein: CACESLGAPSSWDTRQMFF
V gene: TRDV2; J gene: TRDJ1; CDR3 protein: CACDRLTGGPLYTDKLIF
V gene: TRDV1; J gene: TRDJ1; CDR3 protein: CALGYRNLPWGTGGYAYRVNTDKLIF
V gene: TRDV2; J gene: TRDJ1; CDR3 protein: CACDALLGDRYTDKLIF
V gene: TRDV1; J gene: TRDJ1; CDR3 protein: CALGEPRGAIWGVPAYTDKLIF
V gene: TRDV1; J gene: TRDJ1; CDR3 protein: CALGGPSYTWGIGGTDKLIF
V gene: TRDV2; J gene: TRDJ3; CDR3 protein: CACDTAWGSSWDTRQMFF
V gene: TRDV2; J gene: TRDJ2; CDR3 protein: CACDTLGDALTAQLFF
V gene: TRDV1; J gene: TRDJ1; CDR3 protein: CALGAHSYVLGVPFDKLIF
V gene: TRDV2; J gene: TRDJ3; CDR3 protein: CACDTATGKQDTRQMFF
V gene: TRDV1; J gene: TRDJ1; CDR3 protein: CALGGRLPTIMGDTGADKLIF
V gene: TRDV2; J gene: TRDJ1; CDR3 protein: CACDTVRRTGGYTDKLIF
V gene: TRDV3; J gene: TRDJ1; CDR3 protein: CALYGGGWGIKDTDKLIF
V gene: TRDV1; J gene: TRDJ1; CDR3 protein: CALGTTRDTCDKLIF
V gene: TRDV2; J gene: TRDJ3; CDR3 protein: CACDTGGYADWDTRQMFF
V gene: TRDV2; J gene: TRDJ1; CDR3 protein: CACDTLLGVTTDKLIF
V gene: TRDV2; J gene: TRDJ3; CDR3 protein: CACDGTPLGDTTWGTRQMFF
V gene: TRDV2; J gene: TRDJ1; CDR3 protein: CACDTGFQGYTDKLIF
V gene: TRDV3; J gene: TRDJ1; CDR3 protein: CASRWGTYTDKLIF
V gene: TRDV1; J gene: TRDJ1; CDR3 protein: CALGHLPTAGGWADKLIF
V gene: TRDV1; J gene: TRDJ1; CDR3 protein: CALGELPPRPPHYWGIRSDKLIF
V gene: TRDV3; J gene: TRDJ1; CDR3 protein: CAFKFLLGDKKPDKLIF
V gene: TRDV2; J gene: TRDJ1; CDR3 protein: CACDPVRTGGHTDKLIF
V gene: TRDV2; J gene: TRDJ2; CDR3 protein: CACDNILGDSFLTAQLFF
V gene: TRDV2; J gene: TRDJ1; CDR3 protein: CACDTWGTDKLIF
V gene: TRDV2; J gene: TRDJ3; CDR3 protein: CACDTVLGGKADSWDTRQMFF
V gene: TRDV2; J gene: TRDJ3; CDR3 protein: CACDTVTASWDTRQMFF
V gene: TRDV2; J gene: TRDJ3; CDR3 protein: CACDSTGSSWDTRQMFF
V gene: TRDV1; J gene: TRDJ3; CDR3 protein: CALGELGVSSWDTRQMFF